This note documents a single T cell receptor beta chain sequence. Its antigen is as yet unknown. This record belongs to a study of T cell responses to AZD1222 COVID-19 vaccine. Overall study results and limits: Only after the peak T cell response were repertoires sampled.

Produced via immunoSEQ multiplex PCR; TCRdb's table is partial and in-frame only. The table records about 86,000 clones, approximately 90% of them present only once. Sequences were derived from peripheral blood, sampled on day 0 of AZD1222 vaccination. The receptor's source is an adult in good health.

The CDR3 is CSPSTNEKLFF. The CDR3 nucleotides read TGCAGTCCATCAACTAATGAAAAACTGTTTTTT. The chain couples TRBV20-1 to TRBJ1-4; D is unresolved. Per the germline V gene, CDR1 is DFQATT and CDR2 is SNEGSKA (reference sequence). V lost 8 bases to trimming and J lost 0 bases, with 4 bases between them. There are 11 residues in the CDR3.